This entry lists 21 T cell receptor beta chains sequenced from one sample in a study of regulatory T cells in long-lasting Graves disease. Time point here: newly diagnosed GD, antithyroid drugs for less than 3 months. Construction of the TCR library relied on RNA isolated from PBMCs. The authors built TCR beta libraries using iRepertoire HTBI primers and Arm-PCR of CDR3 regions. TCRdb re-derived calls from the multiplex PCR reads in MiXCR, one entry per CDR3 protein. Of more than 450,000 distinct CDR3 sequences in the sample, around 15% were seen once. These data are also associated with another study on T cells in Graves' hyperthyroidism and ophthalmopathy.

This specimen was peripheral blood mononuclear cells (PBMCs), taken at new diagnosis, from a patient treated with antithyroid drugs. Every receptor here comes from a man between 40 and 49 years old with Graves disease.

The table lists this clonotype with many counts. The chain has TRBV28 and TRBJ1-2; unclear D gene. This CDR3 has 14 amino acids. Germline V gene data show CDR1 as MDHEN and CDR2 as SYDVKM. V was shortened by 5 bases and J by 4 bases, with 14 bases between the two germline ends. In nucleotides, the CDR3 is TGTGCCAGCAGTCGGGAACGGAATTTCTATGGCTACACCTTC. This encodes CASSRERNFYGYTF.

In its sample, this clonotype was seen many times. This chain uses TRBV12-3 or TRBV12-4 with TRBJ2-7; D is tentatively TRBD1 or TRBD2 (6 bases each). The CDR3 loop spans 14 amino acids. V shed 3 bases and J shed 5 bases, with 14 bases lying between them. CDR3 in DNA: TGTGCCAGCAGTTTCTACGGGGGCGGCGACGAGCAGTACTTC. This sequence encodes CASSFYGGGDEQYF.

This clonotype was seen many times. This chain connects TRBV12-3 or TRBV12-4 to TRBJ2-2; a possible D gene is TRBD2 (5 bases). The CDR3 covers 12 residues. Trimming stripped 6 bases from V and 9 bases from J, with 11 bases between. CDR3 nucleotides: TGTGCCAGCAGGCGGGCGAGGCGGGAGCTGTTTTTT. This translates into CASRRARRELFF.

The chain is built from TRBV20-1 and TRBJ2-2; TRBD1 aligns across 7 bases. The length of the CDR3 is 12 residues. Germline V gene sequence: CDR1 DFQATT, CDR2 SNEGSKA (reference sequence). The V and J ends lost 1 base and 16 bases, in that order; junction bases with no gene match: 9. Here the CDR3 reads CSARVRGQDAFF. The CDR3 DNA reads as TGCAGTGCTAGAGTCCGCGGACAGGACGCGTTTTTT.

This clonotype was found many times. The chain combines TRBV11-2 with TRBJ2-1, with 13 bases aligning to TRBD2. Germline V gene data show CDR1 as SGHAT and CDR2 as FQNNGV. Trimming took 1 base from V and 7 from J; bases not matched to a gene: 4. CDR3 length equals 16 residues. The CDR3 coding sequence is TGTGCCAGCAGCTTAGCCCGGACTAGCGGGAGAAATGAGCAGTTCTTC. It specifies CASSLARTSGRNEQFF.

The chain combines TRBV12-3 or TRBV12-4 with TRBJ1-5; D not resolved. Trimming took off 3 bases at V and 2 bases at J, with 14 bases between the two ends. The CDR3 totals 16 residues. CDR3 in DNA: TGTGCCAGCAGTTTCTCAGGTGGCCTCGGCAATCAGCCCCAGCATTTT. It codes for CASSFSGGLGNQPQHF.

Turning to this clonotype: One junction end disagrees with the germline gene, perhaps due to a read error. The chain uses TRBV13 and TRBJ2-1; D ambiguous. The CDR3 is made up of 15 amino acids. Germline lookup yields CDR1 PRHDT and CDR2 FYEKMQ (reference sequence). The DNA of the CDR3 is TGCGCCAGCAGCCCCGACACGGACTCCTACAATGAGCAGTTCTTC. This codes for CASSPDTDSYNEQFF.

Many counts were recorded for this clonotype. The chain is built from TRBV2 and TRBJ2-3; the match to TRBD1 covers 9 bases. The CDR3 extends over 15 amino acids. Germline CDR1 reads SNHLY; CDR2 reads FYNNEI. The junction had 9 bases not matched to a gene; V was cut back by 6 bases and J by 5 bases. This CDR3 reads CASRATGTGIDTQYF. CDR3 nucleotide sequence: TGTGCCAGCAGAGCAACCGGGACAGGGATAGATACGCAGTATTTT.

This clonotype was found many times. The V and J genes are TRBV5-1 and TRBJ1-1; possibly TRBD1 for D (5 bases). The V and J ends lost 0 bases and 6 bases respectively, with 12 bases between them. Germline values: CDR1 SGHRS, CDR2 YFSETQ. The CDR3 has 14 amino acids. CDR3 nucleotides: TGCGCCAGCAGCTTGGGACAGTCTTTTTCTGAAGCTTTCTTT. Protein: CASSLGQSFSEAFF.

This clonotype has ten or more counts. The gene calls are TRBV12-3 or TRBV12-4 and TRBJ2-1; no clear D gene. Between the trimmed V and J ends, which lost 3 bases and 8 bases, there was a span of 14 bases. CDR3 size: 14 residues. The CDR3 bases are TGTGCCAGCAGTTTTTGGGCCGCTAGGGATGAGCAGTTCTTC. Translating it yields CASSFWAARDEQFF.

This clonotype was detected ten times or more. The rearrangement uses TRBV29-1 and TRBJ2-1; D gene uncertain. The V and J ends lost 6 bases and 2 bases respectively, with 11 bases between them. The length of the CDR3 is 13 residues. CDR1 is SQVTM, CDR2 ANQGSEA, per germline. The CDR3: CSVRKTTYNEQFF. CDR3 sequence (DNA): TGCAGCGTACGGAAAACCACCTACAATGAGCAGTTCTTC.

This clonotype turned up a few times. The chain carries TRBV20-1 and TRBJ2-2, with D tentatively TRBD1 or TRBD2 (5 bases each). V was clipped by 6 bases and J by 3 bases, with 17 bases between them. The germline V gene has CDR1 DFQATT and CDR2 SNEGSKA (reference sequence). The length of the CDR3 is 15 residues. The CDR3 nucleotides are TGCAGTGCGGACCGGGACCCCGGGGACACCGGGGAGCTGTTTTTT. It yields the protein CSADRDPGDTGELFF.

This rearrangement joins TRBV7-8 to TRBJ2-1; TRBD2 matches 8 bases. The CDR3 loop spans 16 amino acids. Germline trimming cut 2 bases from V and 3 bases from J; bases unmatched to any gene: 6. Germline-derived CDR1 and CDR2 are SGHVS and FQNEAQ. The CDR3 coding sequence is TGTGCCAGCAGCTTAATACCAGCGGGAGACTACAATGAGCAGTTCTTC. Residues: CASSLIPAGDYNEQFF.

This clonotype was picked up many times. The rearrangement joins TRBV7-9 to TRBJ1-5, with D hard to call. The V end lost 0 bases, the J end lost 7 bases, and 10 bases lay between the germline ends. The CDR3 is made up of 14 amino acids. Germline CDR1 SEHNR, CDR2 FQNEAQ (reference sequence). CDR3 bases: TGTGCCAGCAGCTTAGCGTATGGTGGACAGCCCCAGCATTTT. It is translated as CASSLAYGGQPQHF.

At least ten counts were recorded for this clonotype. V is TRBV3-1 and J is TRBJ2-1; tentatively, D is TRBD2 (5 bases). The CDR3 consists of 14 residues. The germline gives CDR1 LGHDT, CDR2 YNNKEL (reference sequence). V lost 0 bases and J lost 8, with 11 bases in between. Here the CDR3 DNA reads TGTGCCAGCAGCCAAGATCCTAGCTCCGATGAGCAGTTCTTC. Protein: CASSQDPSSDEQFF.

This clonotype has at least ten counts. This chain joins TRBV28 and TRBJ1-2, with 11 positions matching TRBD1. J lost 0 bases, V lost 2 bases, and 5 bases had no gene match. The CDR3 runs to 17 residues. Germline loops: CDR1 MDHEN, CDR2 SYDVKM. The CDR3 nucleotides are TGTGCCAGCAGTTTAGTCGGACAGGGGGCTCCTAACTATGGCTACACCTTC. This codes for CASSLVGQGAPNYGYTF.

This clonotype was recorded at least ten times. The junction does not match germline at one end; this may be a read error. This chain links TRBV11-2 with TRBJ2-7, with D perhaps matching TRBD1 (6 bases). The CDR3 is made up of 10 amino acids. The V gene's germline CDR1 is SGHAT and CDR2 FQNNGV. This CDR3 reads CASSQNRVDF. Here the CDR3 DNA reads TGTGCCAGCAGCCAGAACAGGGTTGACTTC.

The chain joins TRBV20-1 to TRBJ1-5; 9 bases line up with TRBD1. The CDR3 has 15 residues. With 5 bases clipped from V and 2 bases from J, the junction kept 7 bases outside the gene matches. Germline V gives CDR1 DFQATT, CDR2 SNEGSKA (reference sequence). CDR3 nucleotide sequence: TGCAGTGCTGAAGACAGGGGGGCGGGCAATCAGCCCCAGCATTTT. It specifies CSAEDRGAGNQPQHF.

As concerns this clonotype: Since a much larger clone is just one base distant, this may be a read error. This is likely a read error, given that the CDR3 carries no conserved phenylalanine or tryptophan at its end. The rearrangement joins TRBV30 to TRBJ2-2; D ambiguous. Trimming pared 5 bases from V and 8 bases from J, leaving 12 bases between. CDR1 and CDR2 (germline): GTSNPN, SVGIG (reference sequence). This CDR3 contains 12 residues. The CDR3 spells CAWGRGYGELFS. The CDR3 coding sequence is TGTGCCTGGGGCCGTGGGTATGGGGAGCTGTTTTCT.

This clonotype turned up a few times. The V gene is TRBV7-2, the J gene TRBJ1-3; D not resolved. The CDR3 loop spans 14 amino acids. Between the trimmed V and J ends, which lost 10 bases and 3 bases, there was a span of 16 bases. From germline, CDR1 is SGHTA and CDR2 FQGNSA. The CDR3 DNA follows: TGTGCCACCAAAGGGAATCTAGGTGGAAACACCATATATTTT. Translating it yields CATKGNLGGNTIYF.

V and J are TRBV28 and TRBJ2-2; D is unresolved. V gave up 1 base and J gave up 4 bases, with 4 bases separating them. CDR1 is MDHEN and CDR2 is SYDVKM in the germline V gene. The CDR3 consists of 13 residues. In nucleotides, the CDR3 is TGTGCCAGCAGTTTATCCGTCACCGGGGAGCTGTTTTTT. As protein: CASSLSVTGELFF. Based on the CDR3 plus reference TRBV28 and TRBJ2-2, the full variable domain is DVKVTQSSRYLVKRTGEKVFLECVQDMDHENMFWYRQDPGLGLRLIYFSYDVKMKEKGDIPEGYSVSREKKERFSLILESASTNQTSMYLCASSLSVTGELFFGEGSRLTVL.